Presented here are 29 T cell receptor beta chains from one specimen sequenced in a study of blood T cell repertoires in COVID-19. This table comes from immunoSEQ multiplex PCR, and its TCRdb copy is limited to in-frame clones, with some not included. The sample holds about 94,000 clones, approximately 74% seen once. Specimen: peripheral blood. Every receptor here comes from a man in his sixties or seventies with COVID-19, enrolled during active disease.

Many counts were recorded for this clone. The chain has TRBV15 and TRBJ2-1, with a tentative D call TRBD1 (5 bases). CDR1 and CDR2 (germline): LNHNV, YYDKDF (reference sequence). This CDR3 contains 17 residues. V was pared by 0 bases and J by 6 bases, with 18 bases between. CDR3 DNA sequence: TGTGCCACCAGCAGAGATGGTGGACACCAGACCCTCAATGAGCAGTTCTTC. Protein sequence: CATSRDGGHQTLNEQFF.

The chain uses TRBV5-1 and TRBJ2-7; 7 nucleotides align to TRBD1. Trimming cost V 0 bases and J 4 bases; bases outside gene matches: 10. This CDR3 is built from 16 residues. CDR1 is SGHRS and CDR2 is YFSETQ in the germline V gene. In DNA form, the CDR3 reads TGCGCCAGCAGCTTGGGCCCGGGACAGCTCCTTTACGAGCAGTACTTC. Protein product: CASSLGPGQLLYEQYF.

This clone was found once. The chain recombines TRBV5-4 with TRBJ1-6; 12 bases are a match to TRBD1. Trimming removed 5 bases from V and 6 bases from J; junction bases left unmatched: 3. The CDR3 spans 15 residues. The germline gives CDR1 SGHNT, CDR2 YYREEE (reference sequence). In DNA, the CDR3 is TGTGCCAGCAGGGGACAGGGGGCGGGTAATTCACCCCTCCACTTT. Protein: CASRGQGAGNSPLHF.

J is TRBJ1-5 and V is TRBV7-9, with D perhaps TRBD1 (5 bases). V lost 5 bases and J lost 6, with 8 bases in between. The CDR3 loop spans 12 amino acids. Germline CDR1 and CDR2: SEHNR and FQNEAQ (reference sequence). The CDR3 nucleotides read TGTGCCAGCAGCACGGGGGGTCAGCCCCAGCATTTT. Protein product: CASSTGGQPQHF.

CDR3 amino acids: CASSLSARGFGEQFF. CDR3 coding DNA: TGTGCCAGCAGCCTGAGCGCCAGAGGGTTCGGTGAGCAGTTCTTC. This sequence joins TRBV7-3 and TRBJ2-1, with TRBD2 as a possible D gene (5 bases). V lost 5 bases to trimming and J lost 9 bases, with 20 bases between them. The CDR3 runs 15 residues. CDR1 and CDR2 (germline): SGHTA, FQGTGA.

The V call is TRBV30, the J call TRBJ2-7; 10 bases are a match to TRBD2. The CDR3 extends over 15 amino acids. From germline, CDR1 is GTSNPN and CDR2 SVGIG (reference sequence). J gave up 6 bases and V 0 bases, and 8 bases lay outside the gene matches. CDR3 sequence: CAWSVFLAGAPEQYF. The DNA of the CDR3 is TGTGCCTGGAGTGTATTCCTAGCGGGAGCTCCCGAGCAGTACTTC.

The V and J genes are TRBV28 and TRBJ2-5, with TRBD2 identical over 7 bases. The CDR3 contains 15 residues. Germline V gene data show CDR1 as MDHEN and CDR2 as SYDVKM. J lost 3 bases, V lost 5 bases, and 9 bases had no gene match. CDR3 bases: TGTGCCAGCAGTCCAGCCTTAGCGGGTAAAGAGACCCAGTACTTC. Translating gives CASSPALAGKETQYF.

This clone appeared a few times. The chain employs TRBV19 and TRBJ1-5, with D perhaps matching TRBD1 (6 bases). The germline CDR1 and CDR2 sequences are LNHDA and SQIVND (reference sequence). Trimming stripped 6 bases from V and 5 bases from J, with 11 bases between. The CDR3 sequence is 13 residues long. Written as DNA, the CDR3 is TGTGCCAGTAGGACACAGGGCGATCAGCCCCAGCATTTT. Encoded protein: CASRTQGDQPQHF.

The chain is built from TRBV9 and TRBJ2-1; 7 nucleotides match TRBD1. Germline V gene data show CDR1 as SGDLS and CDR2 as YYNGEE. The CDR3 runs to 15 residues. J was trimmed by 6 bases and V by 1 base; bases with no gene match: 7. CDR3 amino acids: CASSVLGGSSNEQFF. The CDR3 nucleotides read TGTGCCAGCAGCGTACTAGGGGGCAGTTCCAATGAGCAGTTCTTC. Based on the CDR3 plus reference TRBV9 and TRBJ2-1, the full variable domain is DSGVTQTPKHLITATGQRVTLRCSPRSGDLSVYWYQQSLDQGLQFLIQYYNGEERAKGNILERFSAQQFPDLHSELNLSSLELGDSALYFCASSVLGGSSNEQFFGPGTRLTVL.

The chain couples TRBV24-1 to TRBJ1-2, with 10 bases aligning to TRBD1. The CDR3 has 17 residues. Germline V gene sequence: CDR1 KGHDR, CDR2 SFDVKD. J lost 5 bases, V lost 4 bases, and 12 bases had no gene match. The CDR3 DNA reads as TGTGCCACCAGTGACCGACCGACAGGGGGCATTAGATATGGCTACACCTTC. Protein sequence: CATSDRPTGGIRYGYTF.

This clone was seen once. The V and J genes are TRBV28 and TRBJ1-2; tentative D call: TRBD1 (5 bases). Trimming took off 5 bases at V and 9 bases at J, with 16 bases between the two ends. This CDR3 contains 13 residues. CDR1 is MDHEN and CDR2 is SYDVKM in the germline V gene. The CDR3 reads CASSRGRRSRYTF. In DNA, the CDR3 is TGTGCCAGCAGTAGGGGCAGGAGAAGCCGCTACACCTTC.

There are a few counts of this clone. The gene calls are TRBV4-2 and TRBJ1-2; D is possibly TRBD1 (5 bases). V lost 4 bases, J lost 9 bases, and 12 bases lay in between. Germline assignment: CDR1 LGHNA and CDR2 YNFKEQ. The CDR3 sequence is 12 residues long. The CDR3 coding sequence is TGTGCCAGCAGCCTCGACAGATATAGCTACACCTTC. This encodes CASSLDRYSYTF.

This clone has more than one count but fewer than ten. In DNA, the CDR3 is TGTGCCAGCAGGTCCAACAGGGTACAAAATCAGCCCCAGCATTTT. Translating it yields CASRSNRVQNQPQHF. The rearrangement uses TRBV28 and TRBJ1-5; possibly TRBD1 for D (6 bases). The CDR3 is 15 amino acids. V gave up 6 bases and J gave up 4 bases, with 16 bases separating them. Germline lookup yields CDR1 MDHEN and CDR2 SYDVKM.

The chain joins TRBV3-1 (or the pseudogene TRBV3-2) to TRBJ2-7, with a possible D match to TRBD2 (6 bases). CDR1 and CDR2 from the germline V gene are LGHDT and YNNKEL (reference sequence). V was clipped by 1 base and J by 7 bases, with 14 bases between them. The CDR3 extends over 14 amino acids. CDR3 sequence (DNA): TGTGCCAGCAGCCAAGGGACGGGAGCGGGTGAGCAGTACTTC. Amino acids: CASSQGTGAGEQYF.

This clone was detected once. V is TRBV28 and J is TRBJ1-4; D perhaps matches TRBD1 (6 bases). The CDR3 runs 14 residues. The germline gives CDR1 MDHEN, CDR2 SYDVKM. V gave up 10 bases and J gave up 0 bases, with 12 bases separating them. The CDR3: CATGGGATNEKLFF. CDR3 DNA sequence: TGTGCCACCGGGGGGGGCGCAACTAATGAAAAACTGTTTTTT.

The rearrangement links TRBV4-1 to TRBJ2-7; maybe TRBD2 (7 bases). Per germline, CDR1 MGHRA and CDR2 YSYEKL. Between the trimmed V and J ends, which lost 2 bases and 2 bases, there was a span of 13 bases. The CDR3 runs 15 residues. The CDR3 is CASSQRAGAPYEQYF. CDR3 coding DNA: TGCGCCAGCAGCCAACGGGCGGGGGCCCCCTACGAGCAGTACTTC.

CDR3 in amino acids: CASSQREREYSTDTQYF. CDR3 DNA sequence: TGCGCCAGCAGCCAACGTGAGCGGGAGTATAGCACAGATACGCAGTATTTT. The chain combines TRBV4-1 with TRBJ2-3, with 8 nucleotides matching TRBD2. The germline V gene encodes CDR1 MGHRA and CDR2 YSYEKL. This CDR3 contains 17 residues. The ends lost 2 bases at V and 0 bases at J; junction bases unmatched: 7.

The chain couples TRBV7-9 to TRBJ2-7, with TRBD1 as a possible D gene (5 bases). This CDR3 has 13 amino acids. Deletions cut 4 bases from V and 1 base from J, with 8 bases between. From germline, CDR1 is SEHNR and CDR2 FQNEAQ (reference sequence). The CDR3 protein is CASSSPGSYEQYF. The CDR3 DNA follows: TGTGCCAGCAGCTCCCCAGGGTCCTACGAGCAGTACTTC.

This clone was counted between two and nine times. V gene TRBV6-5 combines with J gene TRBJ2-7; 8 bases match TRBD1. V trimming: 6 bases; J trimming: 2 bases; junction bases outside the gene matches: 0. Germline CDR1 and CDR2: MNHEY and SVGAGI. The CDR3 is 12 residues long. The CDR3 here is CASRDRAYEQYF. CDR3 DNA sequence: TGTGCCAGCAGGGACAGGGCCTACGAGCAGTACTTC.

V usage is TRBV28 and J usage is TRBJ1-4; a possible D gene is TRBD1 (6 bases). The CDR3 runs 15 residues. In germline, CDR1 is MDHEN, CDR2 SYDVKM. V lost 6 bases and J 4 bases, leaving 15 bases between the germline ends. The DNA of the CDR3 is TGTGCCAGCAGGAAGGGGGGGCCGGATAATGAAAAACTGTTTTTT. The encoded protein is CASRKGGPDNEKLFF.

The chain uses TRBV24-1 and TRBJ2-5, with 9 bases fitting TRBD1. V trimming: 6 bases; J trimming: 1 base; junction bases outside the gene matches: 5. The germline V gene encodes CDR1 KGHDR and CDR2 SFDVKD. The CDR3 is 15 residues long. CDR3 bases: TGTGCCACCAGTAAAGGACAGGGGATCCAAGAGACCCAGTACTTC. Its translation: CATSKGQGIQETQYF.

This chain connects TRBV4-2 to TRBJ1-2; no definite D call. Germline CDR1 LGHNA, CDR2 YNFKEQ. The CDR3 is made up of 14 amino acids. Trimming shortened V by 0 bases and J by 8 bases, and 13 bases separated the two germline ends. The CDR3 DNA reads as TGTGCCAGCAGCCAAGAATCGGGGTCGGGCGGCTACACCTTC. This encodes CASSQESGSGGYTF.

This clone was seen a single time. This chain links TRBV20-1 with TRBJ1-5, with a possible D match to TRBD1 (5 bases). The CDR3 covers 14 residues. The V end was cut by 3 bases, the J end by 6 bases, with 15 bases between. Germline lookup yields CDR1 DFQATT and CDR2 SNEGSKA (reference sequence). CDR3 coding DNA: TGCAGTGCTAGTGTCCCCAGGGAAGGTCAGCCCCAGCATTTT. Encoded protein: CSASVPREGQPQHF.

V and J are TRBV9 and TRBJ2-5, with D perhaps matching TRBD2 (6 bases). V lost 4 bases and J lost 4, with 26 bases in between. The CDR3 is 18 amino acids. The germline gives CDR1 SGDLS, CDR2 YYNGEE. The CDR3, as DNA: TGTGCCAGCAGCCAGCCTGCGGGGCTCCCGCAGGTGGGAGAGACCCAGTACTTC. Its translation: CASSQPAGLPQVGETQYF.

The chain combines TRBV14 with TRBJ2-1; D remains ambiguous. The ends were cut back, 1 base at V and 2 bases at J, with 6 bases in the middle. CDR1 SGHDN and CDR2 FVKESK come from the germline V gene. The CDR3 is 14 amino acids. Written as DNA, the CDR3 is TGTGCCAGCAGCCAAGTAACAGCCTACAATGAGCAGTTCTTC. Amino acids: CASSQVTAYNEQFF. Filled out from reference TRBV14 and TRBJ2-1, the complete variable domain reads EAGVTQFPSHSVIEKGQTVTLRCDPISGHDNLYWYRRVMGKEIKFLLHFVKESKQDESGMPNNRFLAERTGGTYSTLKVQPAELEDSGVYFCASSQVTAYNEQFFGPGTRLTVL.

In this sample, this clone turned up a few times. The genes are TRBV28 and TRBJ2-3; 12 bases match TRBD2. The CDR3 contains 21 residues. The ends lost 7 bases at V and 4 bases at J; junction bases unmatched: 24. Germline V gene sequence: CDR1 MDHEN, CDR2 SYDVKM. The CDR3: CASTEGGASGRARYRPDTQYF. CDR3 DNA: TGTGCCAGCACCGAAGGCGGGGCTAGCGGGAGGGCCCGTTATAGACCAGATACGCAGTATTTT.

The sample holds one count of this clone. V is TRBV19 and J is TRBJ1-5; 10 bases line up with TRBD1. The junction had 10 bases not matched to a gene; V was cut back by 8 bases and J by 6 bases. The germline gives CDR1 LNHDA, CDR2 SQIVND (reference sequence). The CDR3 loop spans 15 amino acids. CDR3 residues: CASLMTGGFGQPQHF. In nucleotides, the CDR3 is TGTGCCAGTCTCATGACAGGGGGCTTCGGTCAGCCCCAGCATTTT.

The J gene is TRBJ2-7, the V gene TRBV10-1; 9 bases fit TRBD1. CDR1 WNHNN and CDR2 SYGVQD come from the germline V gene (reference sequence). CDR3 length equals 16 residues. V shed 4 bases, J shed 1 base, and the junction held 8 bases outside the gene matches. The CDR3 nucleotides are TGCGCCAGCAGTGCGGCTCGGACAGGGGATTCCTACGAGCAGTACTTC. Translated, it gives CASSAARTGDSYEQYF.

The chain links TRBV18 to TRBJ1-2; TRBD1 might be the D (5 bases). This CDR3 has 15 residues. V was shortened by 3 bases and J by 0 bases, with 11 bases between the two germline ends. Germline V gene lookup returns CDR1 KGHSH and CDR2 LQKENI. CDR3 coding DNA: TGTGCCAGCTCACCGGGGGGACCTACTAACTATGGCTACACCTTC. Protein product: CASSPGGPTNYGYTF.